This TCR beta chain was identified during a study of CD8 T cells in ankylosing spondylitis. Study results and caveats: It appeared that ankylosing spondylitis blood was characterized by a TCR beta motif of about eight highly homologous variants.

This clonotype was observed a few times. Its specificity is not known. In TCRdb, the 5' RACE reads were re-called with MiXCR into one record per CDR3 protein. The sample yields some 400,000 distinct CDR3 sequences, about 22% seen once. This CDR3 is built from 15 residues. Trimming took 4 bases from V and 7 from J; bases not matched to a gene: 12. Germline V gives CDR1 KGHDR, CDR2 SFDVKD. The origin of this receptor is a male donor with ankylosing spondylitis. V usage is TRBV24-1 and J usage is TRBJ2-7, with 7 bases lining up with TRBD2. The sample comprised blood, either unsorted or a sorted T cell fraction (not recorded which). The DNA for the CDR3 is TGTGCCACCAGTGAGGGTCCGAGGTCGCGGGGGGAGCAGTACTTC. Translated, it gives CATSEGPRSRGEQYF.